This TCR beta chain was obtained from a study of shared clonotypes between healthy human individuals. Findings and caveats of the study: Only blood was sampled; tissue repertoires likely differ.

A remark on this clone: Antigen specificity is unknown.

The authors ran the assay at deep level. The authors ran unsorted PBMC replicate PCRs on roughly 330 ng DNA, approximately 30,000 T cell genomes. Ten immunoSEQ deep assay plates were used to sequence the DNA of unsorted PBMCs. Data came from immunoSEQ multiplex PCR; TCRdb stores just in-frame clones and leaves some out. The sample records about 560,000 clones, roughly 79% being singletons. Sequences were obtained from PBMCs. The TCR originated in a woman in her forties in good health. Some clones in this sample may be carry-over from other donors' samples.

CDR3 residues: CASSRQNENSPETQYF. DNA for the CDR3: TGCGCCAGCAGCCGCCAAAATGAGAATAGTCCGGAGACCCAGTACTTC. The chain is built from TRBV4-1 and TRBJ2-5; D gene uncertain. Germline V gene lookup returns CDR1 MGHRA and CDR2 YSYEKL. The CDR3 runs to 16 residues. Trimming took 4 bases from V and 5 from J, leaving 20 bases between them.